Each of the 3 T cell receptor beta chains below was sequenced from the same sample in a study of shared clonotypes between healthy human individuals. Assay: immunoSEQ multiplex PCR; the TCRdb copy retains only in-frame clones and omits some. In the table there are around 940,000 clones, around 80% of which are singletons. The sequenced sample was memory CD4+ T cells sorted from blood. The subset denotes: CD45RA-negative fraction. The receptors stem from a man aged 18 to 30 in good health.

This rearrangement joins TRBV18 to TRBJ1-2; 7 bases agree with TRBD1. In germline, CDR1 is KGHSH, CDR2 LQKENI. Trimming removed 3 bases from V and 3 bases from J; junction bases left unmatched: 7. The CDR3 length is 15 residues. The CDR3 sequence is CASSPDRPGDYGYTF. For the CDR3, the DNA is TGTGCCAGCTCACCGGACAGGCCGGGAGACTATGGCTACACCTTC.

The chain recombines TRBV28 with TRBJ2-3; no reliable D call. Between the trimmed V and J ends, which lost 6 bases and 5 bases, there was a span of 12 bases. CDR3 size: 13 residues. Germline V lookup: CDR1 MDHEN, CDR2 SYDVKM. The CDR3 coding sequence is TGTGCCAGCAGCCCCCCCCGAGGAGATACGCAGTATTTT. This sequence encodes CASSPPRGDTQYF. Full variable domain (outside the CDR3, taken from reference TRBV28 and TRBJ2-3): DVKVTQSSRYLVKRTGEKVFLECVQDMDHENMFWYRQDPGLGLRLIYFSYDVKMKEKGDIPEGYSVSREKKERFSLILESASTNQTSMYLCASSPPRGDTQYFGPGTRLTVL.

The chain couples TRBV11-2 to TRBJ1-1; D perhaps matches TRBD1 (5 bases). Trimming removed 5 bases at V and 11 bases at J, with 18 bases between. CDR3 length: 13 amino acids. Germline V CDR1 and CDR2: SGHAT, FQNNGV. CDR3 in amino acids: CASSPTARLAAFF. The CDR3, as DNA: TGTGCCAGCAGCCCGACAGCCCGATTGGCGGCTTTCTTT.